The source of this T cell receptor beta chain is a study of control samples from healthy donors and cancer patients. Using immunoSEQ multiplex PCR, the repertoire was profiled, and TCRdb retains in-frame clones only, with some absent. This table has about 130,000 clones, 70% to 90% appearing once. Trimming cost V 7 bases and J 5 bases; bases outside gene matches: 9. Germline V gene lookup returns CDR1 SGHRS and CDR2 YFSETQ. CDR3 length: 15 amino acids. V is TRBV5-1 and J is TRBJ2-3; 11 bases fit TRBD1. The TCR was taken from a middle-aged man in good health. The specimen was blood. The CDR3 DNA follows: TGCGCCAGCCTTCGGGGGACAGGGGGAGGAGATACGCAGTATTTT. Translating it yields CASLRGTGGGDTQYF.